This T cell receptor (beta chain) was obtained from a study of CD8 T cells in Susac syndrome. The CDR3 sequence is 13 residues long. Germline V gene lookup returns CDR1 MDHEN and CDR2 SYDVKM. V shed 5 bases and J shed 3 bases, with 11 bases lying between them. A quantity of roughly 0.5 to 1 ug RNA underwent reverse transcription using random hexamers. Using its own MiXCR run on the immunoSEQ multiplex PCR reads, TCRdb lists one record per CDR3 protein. The sample holds some 140,000 distinct CDR3 sequences; more than 85% are singletons and the top ten take roughly 0.2%. The specimen sequenced was CD8+ T cells from PBMCs. The chain employs TRBV28 and TRBJ2-7; tentative D call: TRBD1 (5 bases). This clonotype was sampled from a human donor with Susac syndrome. The CDR3 loop is CASSPNRFYEQYF. The CDR3 DNA reads as TGTGCCAGCAGTCCCAACAGGTTCTACGAGCAGTACTTC.